This T cell receptor (beta chain) originates from a study of OX40 agonist ivuxolimab in advanced cancers. The repertoire was sequenced with immunoSEQ multiplex PCR; TCRdb's copy has only in-frame clones and lacks some. The sample yields 71,000 or so clones, 80% to 85% seen once. Germline trimming cut 4 bases from V and 0 bases from J; bases unmatched to any gene: 3. The germline V gene has CDR1 MNHEY and CDR2 SVGAGI. This CDR3 comprises 15 residues. The chain recombines TRBV6-5 with TRBJ1-3, with 7 bases that match TRBD1. The clonotype originates from an adult with an advanced solid tumor such as melanoma, head and neck, liver or kidney cancer. The source was CD4+ or CD8+ T cells sorted from blood, collected in a trial of the OX40 agonist ivuxolimab. The CDR3 coding sequence is TGTGCCAGCAGTTTAACAGGGGACTCTGGAAACACCATATATTTT. It translates to CASSLTGDSGNTIYF.